A selection of T cell receptor beta chains follows, all from one sample in a study of blood T cell repertoires in COVID-19. Sequencing used immunoSEQ multiplex PCR; TCRdb keeps in-frame clones, though not all of them. The data contain a few hundred thousand clones, about 89% of them singletons. The specimen sequenced was PBMCs or T cells enriched from blood (not recorded which). The receptors come from a man aged 30-40 years who had recovered from COVID-19. The CDR3 runs from the conserved cysteine through the conserved F or W. A D gene is named only where the DNA matches it firmly. Clone size is given for some rows only: seen once, a few or many times, or a class if the clone is expanded.

cdr3_aa	cdr3_nt	v_call	j_call	d_call	clone_size
CASSRTGGAGETQYF	TGTGCCAGCTCACGGACAGGGGGCGCCGGGGAGACCCAGTACTTC	TRBV18	TRBJ2-5	TRBD1	NA
CASSLESGRSGELFF	TGTGCCAGCAGCTTAGAGTCAGGGCGGTCCGGGGAGCTGTTTTTT	TRBV7-6	TRBJ2-2	NA	NA
CASGRGILDYGYTF	TGTGCCAGCGGTCGCGGGATTTTGGACTATGGCTACACCTTC	TRBV14	TRBJ1-2	NA	NA
CAWSGQWVSYEQYF	TGTGCCTGGAGCGGACAGTGGGTCTCCTACGAGCAGTACTTC	TRBV30	TRBJ2-7	NA	NA
CASSQAAVSGNQPQHF	TGCGCCAGCAGCCAAGCAGCGGTTTCGGGCAATCAGCCCCAGCATTTT	TRBV4-1	TRBJ1-5	NA	once
CASDHDRAGANVLTF	TGCGCCAGCGACCATGACAGGGCCGGGGCCAACGTCCTGACTTTC	TRBV5-1	TRBJ2-6	TRBD1	NA
CAGRTGAFGNTGELFF	TGTGCCGGCCGGACAGGGGCGTTTGGGAACACCGGGGAGCTGTTTTTT	TRBV7-8	TRBJ2-2	TRBD1	few
CASSLLANTEAFF	TGTGCCAGCAGCTTATTGGCGAACACTGAAGCTTTCTTT	TRBV7-3	TRBJ1-1	NA	few
CATSKVKGTDTQYF	TGTGCCACCAGCAAAGTAAAGGGGACAGATACGCAGTATTTT	TRBV15	TRBJ2-3	NA	NA
CASRIQGTNYGYTF	TGTGCCAGCAGAATCCAGGGGACTAACTATGGCTACACCTTC	TRBV6-5	TRBJ1-2	NA	NA
CASRGLGGTDTQYF	TGTGCCAGCAGGGGACTAGGGGGCACAGATACGCAGTATTTT	TRBV27	TRBJ2-3	TRBD2	NA
CASSLRPPLAGAYNEQFF	TGTGCCAGCAGCTTACGGCCCCCTTTAGCGGGGGCCTACAATGAGCAGTTCTTC	TRBV7-3	TRBJ2-1	TRBD2	NA
CASSLTGRETQYF	TGTGCCAGCAGTCTGACAGGGAGAGAGACCCAGTACTTC	TRBV6-5	TRBJ2-5	TRBD1	NA
CASSKGTGGFGNYGYTF	TGTGCCAGCAGCAAGGGGACAGGGGGCTTTGGAAACTATGGCTACACCTTC	TRBV9	TRBJ1-2	TRBD1	NA
CASSPRWTDYGYTF	TGTGCCAGCAGCCCAAGGTGGACAGACTATGGCTACACCTTC	TRBV28	TRBJ1-2	NA	NA
CAWQGANNEQFF	TGTGCCTGGCAGGGGGCGAACAATGAGCAGTTCTTC	TRBV30	TRBJ2-1	TRBD1	NA
CASSPTGRSGVVSTIYF	TGTGCCAGCAGCCCTACTGGGAGGAGTGGTGTCGTATCCACCATATATTTT	TRBV5-6	TRBJ1-3	NA	few
CASSRGRSFETQYF	TGTGCCAGCAGCCGCGGCCGGAGTTTCGAGACCCAGTACTTC	TRBV14	TRBJ2-5	NA	NA
CASSFRQGATQETQYF	TGTGCCAGCAGCTTCCGACAGGGGGCTACCCAAGAGACCCAGTACTTC	TRBV5-5	TRBJ2-5	TRBD1	NA
CASTRLAGGPGELFF	TGTGCCAGCACCCGACTAGCGGGGGGCCCCGGGGAGCTGTTTTTT	TRBV2	TRBJ2-2	TRBD2	NA
CASSLGTGVGDNSPLHF	TGTGCCAGCAGCTTAGGGACAGGGGTAGGGGACAATTCACCCCTCCACTTT	TRBV7-9	TRBJ1-6	TRBD1	NA
CAWGKGDRAWEQYF	TGTGCCTGGGGGAAGGGGGACAGGGCGTGGGAGCAGTACTTC	TRBV2	TRBJ2-7	TRBD1	NA
CASSPGRPGNEKLFF	TGTGCCAGCAGCCCTGGGAGGCCGGGTAATGAAAAACTGTTTTTT	TRBV5-4	TRBJ1-4	NA	NA
CASKSGPNTGELFF	TGTGCCAGCAAAAGTGGGCCGAACACCGGGGAGCTGTTTTTT	TRBV6-4	TRBJ2-2	NA	once
CASSPNRGELFF	TGTGCCAGCAGCCCAAATCGGGGGGAGCTGTTTTTT	TRBV7-3	TRBJ2-2	NA	NA
CASRATQSFEPQHF	TGTGCCAGCAGGGCGACTCAGAGCTTTGAGCCCCAGCATTTT	TRBV2	TRBJ1-5	NA	few
CASSPTGVTYEQYF	TGTGCCAGCAGTCCGACAGGGGTGACCTACGAGCAGTACTTC	TRBV6-8	TRBJ2-7	TRBD1	NA
CASSFGRAEAFF	TGTGCCAGCAGCTTCGGTCGGGCTGAAGCTTTCTTT	TRBV3-1/TRBV3-2	TRBJ1-1	NA	NA
CASSPGGQNTEAFF	TGTGCCAGCAGCCCGGGGGGACAGAACACTGAAGCTTTCTTT	TRBV11-3	TRBJ1-1	NA	NA
CARSPTRNTEAFF	TGTGCCAGAAGCCCAACGAGGAACACTGAAGCTTTCTTT	TRBV5-3	TRBJ1-1	NA	once
CASSSGTGGGYGYTF	TGCGCCAGCAGCTCTGGGACAGGGGGAGGCTATGGCTACACCTTC	TRBV5-1	TRBJ1-2	TRBD1	NA
CASSQAASGQKETQYF	TGTGCCAGCAGCCAAGCAGCTAGCGGGCAGAAAGAGACCCAGTACTTC	TRBV3-1/TRBV3-2	TRBJ2-5	TRBD2	NA
CASSLSRTGGWGGYTF	TGTGCCAGCAGTTTATCCCGGACAGGCGGATGGGGTGGCTACACCTTC	TRBV27	TRBJ1-2	TRBD1	NA
CASIQSEGRTEAFF	TGTGCCAGCATCCAGTCGGAGGGACGGACTGAAGCTTTCTTT	TRBV27	TRBJ1-1	NA	NA
CASSLGRESGELFF	TGTGCCAGCAGTTTAGGAAGGGAGTCCGGGGAGCTGTTTTTT	TRBV27	TRBJ2-2	NA	NA
CSGKRGGTDTQYF	TGCAGCGGAAAGCGGGGGGGCACAGATACGCAGTATTTT	TRBV29-1	TRBJ2-3	TRBD2	NA
CASSSRPGEGAEQYF	TGTGCCAGCAGCTCGAGGCCAGGGGAAGGGGCAGAGCAGTACTTC	TRBV7-3	TRBJ2-7	NA	NA
CASTLLPHQPQHF	TGTGCCAGCACCCTACTTCCTCATCAGCCCCAGCATTTT	TRBV5-5	TRBJ1-5	NA	NA
CASSLLRDYRTDTQYF	TGTGCCAGCAGCTTGCTTCGGGACTATCGCACAGATACGCAGTATTTT	TRBV5-6	TRBJ2-3	TRBD2	NA
CATREASGNTIYF	TGCGCCACCCGGGAAGCCTCTGGAAACACCATATATTTT	TRBV10-1	TRBJ1-3	NA	NA
CASSLQATYQETQYF	TGTGCCAGCAGTTTGCAGGCAACGTACCAAGAGACCCAGTACTTC	TRBV6-5	TRBJ2-5	NA	NA
CASSAGGNEQFF	TGTGCCAGCAGCGCCGGGGGAAATGAGCAGTTCTTC	TRBV7-9	TRBJ2-1	NA	NA
CASSTGQGGEPGELFF	TGCGCCAGCAGCACCGGACAGGGAGGGGAACCCGGGGAGCTGTTTTTT	TRBV5-1	TRBJ2-2	NA	NA
CATSRDAGDQPQHF	TGTGCCACCAGCAGAGATGCGGGGGATCAGCCCCAGCATTTT	TRBV15	TRBJ1-5	NA	NA
CASSLSRQTEAFF	TGTGCCAGCAGCTTATCCCGCCAGACTGAAGCTTTCTTT	TRBV7-9	TRBJ1-1	NA	NA
CASSQDLESSYNSPLHF	TGTGCCAGCAGCCAAGATCTGGAGAGCTCCTATAATTCACCCCTCCACTTT	TRBV3-1/TRBV3-2	TRBJ1-6	NA	NA
CASSSIGKTSGGVYNEQFF	TGCGCCAGCAGCTCAATTGGAAAGACTAGCGGGGGGGTCTACAATGAGCAGTTCTTC	TRBV5-1	TRBJ2-1	TRBD2	NA
CASSPRQGSNTEAFF	TGTGCCAGTAGTCCCAGACAGGGCTCGAACACTGAAGCTTTCTTT	TRBV19	TRBJ1-1	TRBD1	NA
CASSSSYIAGDSNSPLHF	TGTGCCAGCAGTTCCTCCTATATTGCGGGAGACTCTAATTCACCCCTCCACTTT	TRBV27	TRBJ1-6	NA	NA
CASSSPYEQYF	TGCGCCAGCAGCTCCCCGTACGAGCAGTACTTC	TRBV5-1	TRBJ2-7	NA	NA
CASSEYRGDTQYF	TGTGCCAGCAGTGAATATAGGGGAGATACGCAGTATTTT	TRBV6-1	TRBJ2-3	NA	NA
CASSSRQGAYEQYF	TGTGCCAGCAGCTCCCGACAGGGGGCCTACGAGCAGTACTTC	TRBV7-6	TRBJ2-7	TRBD1	NA
CASSIGLSGYTF	TGTGCCAGTAGTATAGGGCTTTCTGGCTACACCTTC	TRBV19	TRBJ1-2	NA	NA
CASSAGGKGYTF	TGTGCCAGCAGTGCAGGGGGTAAGGGCTACACCTTC	TRBV12-3/TRBV12-4	TRBJ1-2	TRBD1	NA